This T cell receptor (beta chain) comes out of a study of T-cell reconstitution after alpha-beta-depleted transplantation in children. The TCRbeta library incorporated unique molecular identifiers. TCRdb fed the PCR reads into MiXCR, producing one record per CDR3 protein. The sample contains about 270,000 distinct CDR3 sequences, nearly 10% of which appear only once. This clonotype showed up just a few times. Germline values: CDR1 SGHRS, CDR2 YFSETQ. The length of the CDR3 is 13 residues. The germline V and J ends were trimmed by 4 bases and 7 bases, with 15 bases remaining between them. The starting material was PBMCs from the stem cell graft donor, obtained from the stem cell graft. The J gene is TRBJ2-7, the V gene TRBV5-1; D gene ambiguous. The clonotype originates from a human donor who donated a stem cell graft to a child with SCID. For the CDR3, the DNA is TGCGCCAGCAGCCCAACGGGCCCGAGTGAGCAGTACTTC. Its protein product is CASSPTGPSEQYF. Full variable domain (rest looked up from reference TRBV5-1 and TRBJ2-7): KAGVTQTPRYLIKTRGQQVTLSCSPISGHRSVSWYQQTPGQGLQFLFEYFSETQRNKGNFPGRFSGRQFSNSRSEMNVSTLELGDSALYLCASSPTGPSEQYFGPGTRLTVT.